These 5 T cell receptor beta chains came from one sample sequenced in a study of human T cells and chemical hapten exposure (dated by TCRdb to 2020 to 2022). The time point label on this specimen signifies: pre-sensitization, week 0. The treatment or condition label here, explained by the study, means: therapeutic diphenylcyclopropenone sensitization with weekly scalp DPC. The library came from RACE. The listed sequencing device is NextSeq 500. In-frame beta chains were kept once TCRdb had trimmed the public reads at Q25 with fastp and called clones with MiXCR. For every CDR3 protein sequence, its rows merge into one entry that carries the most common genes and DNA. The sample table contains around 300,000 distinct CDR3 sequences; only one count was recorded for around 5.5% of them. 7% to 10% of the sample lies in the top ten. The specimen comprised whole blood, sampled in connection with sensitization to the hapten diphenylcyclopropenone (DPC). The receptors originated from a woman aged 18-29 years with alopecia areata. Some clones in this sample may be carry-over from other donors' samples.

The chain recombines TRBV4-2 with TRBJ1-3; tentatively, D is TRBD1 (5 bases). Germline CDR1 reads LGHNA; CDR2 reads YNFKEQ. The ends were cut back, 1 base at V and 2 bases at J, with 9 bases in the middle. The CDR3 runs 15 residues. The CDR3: CASSQGGTAGNTIYF. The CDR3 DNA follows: TGTGCCAGCAGCCAAGGTGGGACCGCTGGAAACACCATATATTTT.

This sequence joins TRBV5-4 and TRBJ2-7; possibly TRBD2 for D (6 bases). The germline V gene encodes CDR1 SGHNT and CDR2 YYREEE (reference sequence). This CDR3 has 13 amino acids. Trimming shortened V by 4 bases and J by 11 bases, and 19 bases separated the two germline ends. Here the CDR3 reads CASSKLAEEVEYF. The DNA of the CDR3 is TGTGCCAGCAGCAAATTAGCGGAGGAAGTAGAGTACTTC. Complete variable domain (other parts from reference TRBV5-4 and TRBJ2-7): ETGVTQSPTHLIKTRGQQVTLRCSSQSGHNTVSWYQQALGQGPQFIFQYYREEENGRGNFPPRFSGLQFPNYSSELNVNALELDDSALYLCASSKLAEEVEYFGPGTRLTVT.

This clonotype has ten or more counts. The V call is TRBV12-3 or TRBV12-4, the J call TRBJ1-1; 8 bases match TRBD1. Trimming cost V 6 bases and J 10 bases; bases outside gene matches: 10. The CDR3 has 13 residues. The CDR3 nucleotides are TGTGCCAGCAGGACCTTGGACAGGGAAAGAGCTTTCTTT. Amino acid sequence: CASRTLDRERAFF.

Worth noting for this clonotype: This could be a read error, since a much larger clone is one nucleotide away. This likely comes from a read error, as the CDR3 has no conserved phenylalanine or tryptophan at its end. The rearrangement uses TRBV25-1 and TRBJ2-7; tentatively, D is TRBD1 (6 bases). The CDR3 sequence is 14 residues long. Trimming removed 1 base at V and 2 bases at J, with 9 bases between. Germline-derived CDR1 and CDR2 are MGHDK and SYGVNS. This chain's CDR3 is CASSELGGAYEQYL. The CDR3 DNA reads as TGTGCCAGCAGTGAATTAGGGGGAGCCTACGAGCAGTACCTC.

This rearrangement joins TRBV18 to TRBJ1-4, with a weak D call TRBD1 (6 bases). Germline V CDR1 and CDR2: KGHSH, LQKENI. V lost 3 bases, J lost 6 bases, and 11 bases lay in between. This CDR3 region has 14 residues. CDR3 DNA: TGTGCCAGCTCACCGGGACAAATGGATGAAAAACTGTTTTTT. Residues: CASSPGQMDEKLFF.